Sequencing of this TCR beta chain was carried out in a study of cytomegalovirus exposure and HLA in healthy donors. In the study overall: Later, an analysis reported that the roughly 120 validation repertoires had used the same platform as the roughly 700 first-cohort repertoires. Study-level results: According to a subsequent analysis, TCR clusters from the first cohort were inclined to appear together in the 110 or so validation repertoires. In vitro experiments confirmed that three CMV-associated chains were specific for CMV antigens.

The table came from immunoSEQ multiplex PCR; TCRdb's copy has only in-frame clones and leaves some out. The sample records 240,000 or so clones, 86% being singletons. With regard to this clone: As yet, its antigen is unknown.

In germline, CDR1 is MDHEN, CDR2 SYDVKM. This CDR3 region has 17 residues. Deletions cut 6 bases from V and 5 bases from J, with 25 bases between. Sequenced input: PBMCs. This clonotype was obtained from a woman aged 25 to 45 in good health and CMV-seropositive. The V call is TRBV28, the J call TRBJ1-1; no definite D call. The CDR3 protein is CASSTILPMVGGTEAFF. The CDR3 DNA follows: TGTGCCAGCAGCACAATTTTACCGATGGTTGGAGGGACTGAAGCTTTCTTT.